Here is one TCR beta chain with its context. Profiled with immunoSEQ multiplex PCR; TCRdb holds only in-frame clones, not every one. This repertoire shows 450,000 to 500,000 clones, approximately 83% found once; its top ten account for approximately 3.2%. The sample is drawn from a study of blood T cell repertoires in COVID-19. CDR3 length: 14 residues. Trimming removed 0 bases from V and 10 bases from J; junction bases left unmatched: 3. In germline, CDR1 is SGHNT, CDR2 YYREEE (reference sequence). This TCR came from a human donor in a cohort sampled during active COVID-19. Specimen: peripheral blood. The chain has TRBV5-4 and TRBJ1-6; 8 bases align to TRBD1. In DNA form, the CDR3 reads TGTGCCAGCAGCTTGGCAGGGGGCGGGTCACCCCTCCACTTT. It specifies CASSLAGGGSPLHF.